What follows are 19 T cell receptor beta chains derived from one specimen sequenced in a study of blood T cell repertoires in COVID-19. Measured with immunoSEQ multiplex PCR; TCRdb has only the in-frame clones, and not every one. The top ten clones hold roughly 4% of a sample with 150,000 or so clones, around 90% of them seen once. Sequencing input: PBMCs or T cells enriched from blood (not recorded which). These receptors originate from a middle-aged woman who had been exposed to COVID-19.

The DNA of the CDR3 is TGCGCCAGCGGGGACTTATTCAATGAGCAGTTCTTC. Its translation: CASGDLFNEQFF. The J gene is TRBJ2-1, the V gene TRBV10-2; maybe TRBD2 (6 bases). Trimming took 8 bases from V and 6 from J, leaving 11 bases between them. Per the germline V gene, CDR1 is WSHSY and CDR2 is SAAADI. There are 12 residues in the CDR3.

This chain links TRBV7-9 with TRBJ1-5, with unresolved D. This CDR3 comprises 14 residues. From germline, CDR1 is SEHNR and CDR2 FQNEAQ (reference sequence). The V end was cut by 5 bases, the J end by 5 bases, with 13 bases between. CDR3 residues: CASSLPGSHQPQHF. The CDR3 DNA follows: TGTGCCAGCAGCCTACCCGGGAGTCATCAGCCCCAGCATTTT.

This clone has only one observation. V gene TRBV10-3 combines with J gene TRBJ2-7; 10 bases map to TRBD2. The germline gives CDR1 ENHRY, CDR2 SYGVKD. The CDR3 runs to 13 residues. The V gene end was trimmed by 8 bases and the J gene end by 1 base; junction bases not matched to a gene: 2. CDR3 DNA sequence: TGTGCCATCGGGACTAGCGAGTCCTACGAGCAGTACTTC. Translation: CAIGTSESYEQYF.

The V and J genes are TRBV29-1 and TRBJ1-4, with 9 positions matching TRBD1. The CDR3 extends over 14 amino acids. Germline CDR1 and CDR2: SQVTM and ANQGSEA. V was pared by 3 bases and J by 7 bases, with 6 bases of the junction left unmatched. The CDR3 protein is CSVDQGQGGEKLFF. The DNA of the CDR3 is TGCAGCGTTGACCAGGGACAGGGAGGTGAAAAACTGTTTTTT.

The chain is built from TRBV27 and TRBJ2-7, with TRBD1 identical over 10 bases. Per the germline V gene, CDR1 is MNHEY and CDR2 is SMNVEV (reference sequence). Trimming removed 6 bases from V and 2 bases from J; junction bases left unmatched: 4. The CDR3 runs 14 residues. The CDR3 DNA is TGTGCCAGCAGCATCGGACAGGGGGCCTACGAGCAGTACTTC. The encoded protein is CASSIGQGAYEQYF.

This CDR3 is CASSFSGELFF. The DNA for the CDR3 is TGTGCCAGCAGTTTTTCTGGGGAGCTGTTTTTT. This chain connects TRBV27 to TRBJ2-2; no clear D gene. CDR1 MNHEY and CDR2 SMNVEV come from the germline V gene (reference sequence). The CDR3 extends over 11 amino acids. Trimming cost V 3 bases and J 8 bases, with 4 bases left between them.

This chain links TRBV9 with TRBJ2-3; 7 nucleotides agree with TRBD1. CDR1 SGDLS and CDR2 YYNGEE come from the germline V gene. The CDR3 extends over 15 amino acids. Losses at the gene ends were 4 bases for V and 2 bases for J; bases not matched to a gene: 7. The CDR3 spells CASSPGQPYTDTQYF. CDR3 coding DNA: TGTGCCAGCAGCCCGGGACAGCCCTACACAGATACGCAGTATTTT.

V and J are TRBV28 and TRBJ2-7, with 8 bases aligning to TRBD2. Germline V gene sequence: CDR1 MDHEN, CDR2 SYDVKM. CDR3 length equals 14 residues. Trimming removed 2 bases from V and 2 bases from J; junction bases left unmatched: 2. In nucleotides, the CDR3 is TGTGCCAGCAGTTTAGCGGGGGGTACCTACGAGCAGTACTTC. This encodes CASSLAGGTYEQYF.

The chain joins TRBV10-2 to TRBJ2-7; possible D gene TRBD1, 6 bases. V shed 9 bases and J shed 3 bases, with 27 bases lying between them. The germline V gene has CDR1 WSHSY and CDR2 SAAADI. The CDR3 length is 17 residues. CDR3 in amino acids: CARNGYPGQGFDYEQYF. The CDR3 region has the DNA TGCGCCAGGAACGGATACCCGGGACAAGGATTCGACTACGAGCAGTACTTC.

This rearrangement joins TRBV6-2 or TRBV6-3 to TRBJ2-7, with D perhaps matching TRBD2 (5 bases). The CDR3 has 14 residues. V lost 5 bases and J 3 bases, leaving 14 bases between the germline ends. Germline V gene data show CDR1 as MNHEY and CDR2 as SVGEGT. CDR3 protein: CASSLTILGYEQYF. CDR3 nucleotide sequence: TGTGCCAGCAGTCTAACGATACTAGGCTACGAGCAGTACTTC.

The CDR3 region has the DNA TGTGCCAGCAGTTACTCTGGGCAGGGGGTAGAGCCCCAGCATTTT. Its translation is CASSYSGQGVEPQHF. This rearrangement joins TRBV6-5 to TRBJ1-5, with 7 positions matching TRBD1. The CDR3 runs 15 residues. Looked up from germline, CDR1 is MNHEY and CDR2 is SVGAGI. J gave up 8 bases and V 0 bases, and 7 bases lay outside the gene matches.

The rearrangement joins TRBV7-2 to TRBJ2-7; D ambiguous. Germline CDR1 reads SGHTA; CDR2 reads FQGNSA. This CDR3 comprises 14 residues. The V end was cut by 3 bases, the J end by 5 bases, with 14 bases between. Here the CDR3 reads CASSFPRSNHEQYF. The CDR3 nucleotides read TGTGCCAGCAGCTTCCCCAGGTCGAATCACGAGCAGTACTTC.

V gene TRBV5-4 combines with J gene TRBJ1-1; weak D call: TRBD1 (5 bases). Trimming took off 8 bases at V and 0 bases at J, with 11 bases between the two ends. The germline V gene has CDR1 SGHNT and CDR2 YYREEE (reference sequence). The CDR3 contains 13 residues. CDR3 DNA sequence: TGTGCCAGGGGGGACTTAATGAACACTGAAGCTTTCTTT. It specifies CARGDLMNTEAFF.

The chain employs TRBV5-7 and TRBJ1-4, with 9 positions matching TRBD1. TRBV5-7 belongs to the ORF category, with a function that is uncertain. This CDR3 comprises 17 residues. Trimming removed 0 bases from V and 4 bases from J; junction bases left unmatched: 7. The CDR3 loop is CASSLADPGQGNEKLFF. The CDR3 DNA reads as TGTGCCAGCAGCTTGGCTGACCCGGGACAGGGTAATGAAAAACTGTTTTTT.

This clone has just a few counts. The J gene is TRBJ1-1, the V gene TRBV7-9; maybe TRBD1 (6 bases). The germline V gene encodes CDR1 SEHNR and CDR2 FQNEAQ (reference sequence). V was trimmed by 4 bases and J by 0 bases, leaving 9 bases between them. The CDR3 is 14 residues long. CDR3 residues: CASSWGTMNTEAFF. The DNA for the CDR3 is TGTGCCAGCAGCTGGGGGACAATGAACACTGAAGCTTTCTTT. The whole variable domain, remainder taken from reference TRBV7-9 and TRBJ1-1, is DTGVSQNPRHKITKRGQNVTFRCDPISEHNRLYWYRQTLGQGPEFLTYFQNEAQLEKSRLLSDRFSAERPKGSFSTLEIQRTEQGDSAMYLCASSWGTMNTEAFFGQGTRLTVV.

The chain links TRBV29-1 to TRBJ1-2, with TRBD1 matching over 10 bases. The CDR3 consists of 11 residues. J lost 10 bases, V lost 6 bases, and 5 bases had no gene match. Germline lookup yields CDR1 SQVTM and CDR2 ANQGSEA. The CDR3 DNA reads as TGCAGCGTGTGGACAGGGGGGGACTACACCTTC. This codes for CSVWTGGDYTF.

V and J are TRBV12-5 and TRBJ2-7; a weak D match, TRBD1 (6 bases). The CDR3 totals 16 residues. Germline V gene sequence: CDR1 LGHNT, CDR2 FRNRAP. V was shortened by 1 base and J by 4 bases, with 17 bases between the two germline ends. The CDR3 spells CASGLGSGQGRYEQYF. The CDR3 DNA follows: TGTGCTAGTGGTTTGGGGTCCGGCCAGGGGCGATACGAGCAGTACTTC.

The chain carries TRBV9 and TRBJ1-4; TRBD1 matches at 9 bases. The V gene's germline CDR1 is SGDLS and CDR2 YYNGEE. V lost 2 bases, J lost 5 bases, and 4 bases stayed unmatched. The CDR3 has 15 amino acids. The chain's CDR3 is CASSVSGTGNEKLFF. CDR3 DNA: TGTGCCAGCAGCGTCTCCGGGACAGGGAATGAAAAACTGTTTTTT.

This rearrangement joins TRBV3-1 (or the pseudogene TRBV3-2) to TRBJ1-2; 9 nucleotides line up with TRBD1. The CDR3 contains 14 residues. Germline V gene data show CDR1 as LGHDT and CDR2 as YNNKEL (reference sequence). The V gene end was trimmed by 3 bases and the J gene end by 4 bases; junction bases not matched to a gene: 3. This CDR3 reads CASSHGQGTYGYTF. The DNA of the CDR3 is TGTGCCAGCAGCCACGGACAGGGGACCTATGGCTACACCTTC.